This T cell receptor beta chain emerged from a study of cytomegalovirus exposure and HLA in healthy donors. General observations from the study: Prior analysis indicated that the majority of TCR beta V segments exhibited productivity approximately 87% or approximately 30% of the time. Later analysis demonstrated an association between a missense DCLRE1C variant and TCR beta V- and J-gene trimming. Common viral pathogens seemed to be connected with several of the most significant clusters, according to a later analysis.

The V gene's germline CDR1 is LGHNA and CDR2 YSLEER. The V end was cut by 1 base, the J end by 6 bases, with 9 bases between. The CDR3 length is 13 residues. The PCR used 60 Vbeta and 13 Jbeta primers. The protocol was immunoSEQ multiplex PCR, while the TCRdb copy is restricted to in-frame clones and leaves out a portion. The data contain roughly 140,000 clones, about 80% of them singletons. About this clone itself: Its antigen is unidentified.

The TCR sequence derives from a woman aged 25 to 45 in good health and CMV-seronegative. The J gene is TRBJ1-1, the V gene TRBV4-3, with D perhaps matching TRBD1 (6 bases). The specimen was PBMCs. CDR3 nucleotides: TGCGCCAGCAGCCAAGGGACAGCGCCTGAAGCTTTCTTT. This sequence encodes CASSQGTAPEAFF.